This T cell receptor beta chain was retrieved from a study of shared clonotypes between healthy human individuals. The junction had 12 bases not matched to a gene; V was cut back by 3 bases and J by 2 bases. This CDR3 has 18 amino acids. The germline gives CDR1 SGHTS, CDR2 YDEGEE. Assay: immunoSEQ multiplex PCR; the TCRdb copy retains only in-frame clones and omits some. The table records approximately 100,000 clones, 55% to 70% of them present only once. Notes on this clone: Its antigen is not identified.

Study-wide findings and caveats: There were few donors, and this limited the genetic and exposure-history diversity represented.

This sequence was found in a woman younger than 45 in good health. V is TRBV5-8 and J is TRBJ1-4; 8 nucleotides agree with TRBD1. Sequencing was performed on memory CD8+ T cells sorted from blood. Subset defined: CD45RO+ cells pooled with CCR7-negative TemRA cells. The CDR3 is CASSSPQGAFGTNEKLFF. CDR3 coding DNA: TGTGCCAGCAGCTCGCCCCAGGGGGCTTTTGGGACTAATGAAAAACTGTTTTTT.